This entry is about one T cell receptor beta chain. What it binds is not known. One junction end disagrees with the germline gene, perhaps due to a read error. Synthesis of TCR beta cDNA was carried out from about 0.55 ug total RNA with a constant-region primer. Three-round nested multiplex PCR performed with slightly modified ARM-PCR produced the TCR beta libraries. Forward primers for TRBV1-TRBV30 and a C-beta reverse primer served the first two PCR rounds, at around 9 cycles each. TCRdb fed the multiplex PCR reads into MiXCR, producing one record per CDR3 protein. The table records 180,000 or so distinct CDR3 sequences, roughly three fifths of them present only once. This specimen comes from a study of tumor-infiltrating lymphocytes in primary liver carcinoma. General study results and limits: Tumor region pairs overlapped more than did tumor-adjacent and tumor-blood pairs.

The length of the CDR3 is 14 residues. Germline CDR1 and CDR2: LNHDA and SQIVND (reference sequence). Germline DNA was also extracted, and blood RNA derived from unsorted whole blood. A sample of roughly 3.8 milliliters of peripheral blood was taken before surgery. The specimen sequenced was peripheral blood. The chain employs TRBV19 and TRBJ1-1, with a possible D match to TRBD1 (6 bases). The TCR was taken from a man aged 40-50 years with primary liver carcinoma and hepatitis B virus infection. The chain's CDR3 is CAISPGQMNTEAFF. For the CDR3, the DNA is TGTGCCATTAGTCCCGGACAGATGAACACTGAAGCTTTCTTT.